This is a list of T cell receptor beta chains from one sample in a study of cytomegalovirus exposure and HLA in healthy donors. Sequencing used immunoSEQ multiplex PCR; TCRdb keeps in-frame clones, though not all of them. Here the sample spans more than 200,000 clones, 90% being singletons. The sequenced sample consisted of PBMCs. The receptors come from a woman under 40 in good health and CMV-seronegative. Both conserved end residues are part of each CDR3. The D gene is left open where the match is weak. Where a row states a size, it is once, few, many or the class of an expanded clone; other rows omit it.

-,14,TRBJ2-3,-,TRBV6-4,CASSQYGRTDTQYF,TGTGCCAGCAGCCAATACGGACGGACAGATACGCAGTATTTT
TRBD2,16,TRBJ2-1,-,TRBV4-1,CASSQGVLAGVDEQFF,TGCGCCAGCAGCCAAGGGGTACTAGCGGGAGTGGATGAGCAGTTCTTC
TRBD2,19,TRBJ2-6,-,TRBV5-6,CASSSTGLAGLSGANVLTF,TGTGCCAGCAGCTCTACGGGACTAGCGGGTCTCTCTGGGGCCAACGTCCTGACTTTC
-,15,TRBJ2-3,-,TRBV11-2,CASSLGPLITDTQYF,TGTGCCAGCAGCTTAGGCCCATTGATCACAGATACGCAGTATTTT
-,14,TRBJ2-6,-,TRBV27,CASSLVSGANVLTF,TGTGCCAGCAGCCTAGTCTCTGGGGCCAACGTCCTGACTTTC
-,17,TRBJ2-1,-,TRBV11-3,CASSLRDSSRGGNEQFF,TGTGCCAGCAGCTTACGGGACTCTAGTCGTGGGGGCAATGAGCAGTTCTTC
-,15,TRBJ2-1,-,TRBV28,CASIVAGSTLAEQFF,TGTGCCAGCATAGTGGCGGGATCCACCCTGGCTGAGCAGTTCTTC
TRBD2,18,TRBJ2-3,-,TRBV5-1,CASSLAGLAGVKTDTQYF,TGCGCCAGCAGCTTGGCTGGACTAGCGGGAGTGAAGACAGATACGCAGTATTTT
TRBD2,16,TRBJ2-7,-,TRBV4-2,CASSQETSGASYEQYF,TGTGCCAGCAGCCAAGAAACTAGCGGGGCCTCCTACGAGCAGTACTTC
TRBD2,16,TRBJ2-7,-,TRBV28,CASRLAGGPLPYEQYF,TGTGCCAGCCGTCTAGCGGGAGGCCCCCTCCCCTACGAGCAGTACTTC
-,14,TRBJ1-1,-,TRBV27,CASSLEVGDTEAFF,TGTGCCAGCAGTTTAGAAGTTGGGGACACTGAAGCTTTCTTT
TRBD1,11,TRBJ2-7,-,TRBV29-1,CSVAQGYEQYF,TGCAGCGTTGCACAGGGGTACGAGCAGTACTTC
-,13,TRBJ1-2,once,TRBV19,CASSSDRIYGYTF,TGTGCCAGTAGTTCGGACAGAATTTACGGCTACACCTTC
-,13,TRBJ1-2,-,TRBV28,CASSRSTDYGYTF,TGTGCCAGCAGCCGCTCCACCGACTATGGCTACACCTTC
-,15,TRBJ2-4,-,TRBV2,CASSEAQVAKNIQYF,TGTGCCAGCAGTGAAGCGCAGGTAGCCAAAAACATTCAGTACTTC
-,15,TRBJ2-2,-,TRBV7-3,CASSPGTLYTGELFF,TGTGCCAGCAGCCCCGGGACTTTGTACACCGGGGAGCTGTTTTTT
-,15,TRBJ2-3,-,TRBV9,CASSVLGGRTDTQYF,TGTGCCAGCAGCGTACTTGGGGGGCGTACAGATACGCAGTATTTT
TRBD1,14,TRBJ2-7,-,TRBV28,CASSLGDSPYEQYF,TGTGCCAGCAGTTTAGGGGACAGTCCCTACGAGCAGTACTTC
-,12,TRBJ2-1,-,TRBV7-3,CASSLRGGEQFF,TGTGCCAGCAGCTTAAGAGGCGGAGAGCAGTTCTTC
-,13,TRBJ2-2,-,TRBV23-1,CASSQSGDGELFF,TGCGCCAGCAGTCAATCAGGGGACGGGGAGCTGTTTTTT
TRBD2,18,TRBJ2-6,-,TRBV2,CASSEFTGGPLGPTVLTF,TGTGCCAGCAGTGAATTTACGGGAGGGCCACTGGGGCCAACAGTCCTGACTTTC
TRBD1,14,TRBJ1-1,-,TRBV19,CATFPGQMNTEAFF,TGTGCCACCTTCCCGGGACAGATGAACACTGAAGCTTTCTTT
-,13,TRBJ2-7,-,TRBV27,CASSFLGWGEQYF,TGTGCCAGCAGTTTTTTGGGCTGGGGCGAGCAGTACTTC
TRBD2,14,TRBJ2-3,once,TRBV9,CASSVVAGADTQYF,TGTGCCAGCAGCGTAGTAGCGGGAGCAGATACGCAGTATTTT
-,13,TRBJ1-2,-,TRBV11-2,CASSLGTAYGYTF,TGTGCCAGCAGCTTAGGGACAGCCTATGGCTACACCTTC